This TCR beta chain emerged from a study of cytomegalovirus exposure and HLA in healthy donors. Trimming pared 5 bases from V and 1 base from J, leaving 8 bases between. CDR3 length: 13 amino acids. CDR1 and CDR2 (germline): SEHNR, FQNEAQ (reference sequence). The study ran its PCR with 60 Vbeta and 13 Jbeta primers. Data came from immunoSEQ multiplex PCR; TCRdb stores just in-frame clones and leaves some out. The sample has 200,000 to 250,000 clones. The sample comprised PBMCs. The chain couples TRBV7-9 to TRBJ1-1; D is uncertain. This TCR derives from a woman younger than 45 in good health and CMV-seropositive. The CDR3 DNA follows: TGTGCCAGCAGCCACAGATCGAACACTGAAGCTTTCTTT. Protein product: CASSHRSNTEAFF.